This T cell receptor (beta chain) came from a study of tumor-infiltrating lymphocytes in primary liver carcinoma. Each 20-30 mg portion of unsorted bulk tissue served as the source for co-extraction of RNA and DNA. The germline V gene encodes CDR1 WSHSY and CDR2 SAAADI. This CDR3 spans 14 amino acids. In the case of this clonotype: A read error may account for a junction end that differs from germline.

From approximately 550 ng of total RNA, TCR beta-specific cDNA was reverse-transcribed using a constant-region primer. Investigators got TCR beta libraries out of three nested multiplex PCR rounds, done with slightly modified ARM-PCR. The first two PCR rounds used TRBV1-TRBV30 primers with a Cbeta primer, approximately 10 cycles each. TCRdb re-called the multiplex PCR reads through MiXCR, storing one row per CDR3 protein. This table holds under 150,000 distinct CDR3 sequences, 55% to 70% found once. The sequenced sample consisted of tumor-adjacent normal liver tissue. This TCR derives from a woman aged 60-75 years with primary liver carcinoma and hepatitis B virus infection. The chain combines TRBV10-2 with TRBJ1-5; D gene uncertain. The DNA of the CDR3 is TGCGCCAGCAGTGAGAGGCAGTCCCATCTGCCCCAACATTTT. Translation: CASSERQSHLPQHF.